The 3 T cell receptor beta chains reported below all come from one sample, sequenced in a study of beta chain features in type 1 diabetes. Expressed TCRB transcripts got sequenced, as all isolated RNA was reverse transcribed. Using immunoSEQ multiplex PCR, the repertoire was profiled, and TCRdb retains in-frame clones only, with some absent. The sample includes around 300,000 clones, around 7.3% of them seen just once. Sequenced: central memory CD4+ T cells from blood. The receptors derive from a woman younger than 30 in good health.

The chain links TRBV18 to TRBJ2-4; a possible D gene is TRBD1 (5 bases). The CDR3 runs 15 residues. The V end was cut by 0 bases, the J end by 2 bases, with 8 bases between. Germline assignment: CDR1 KGHSH and CDR2 LQKENI. This CDR3 reads CASSPPGVTKNIQYF. DNA for the CDR3: TGTGCCAGCTCACCACCAGGGGTCACCAAAAACATTCAGTACTTC.

Ten or more counts support this clone. This sequence joins TRBV28 and TRBJ1-1; tentatively, D is TRBD1 (5 bases). Germline CDR1 reads MDHEN; CDR2 reads SYDVKM. CDR3 length: 15 residues. Trimming pared 7 bases from V and 1 base from J, leaving 16 bases between. In DNA, the CDR3 is TGTGCCAGCATTGCGGCAGGGACTGGGAACACTGAAGCTTTCTTT. Translating it yields CASIAAGTGNTEAFF.

This chain connects TRBV5-1 to TRBJ2-3, with D uncertain. V was shortened by 2 bases and J by 2 bases, with 9 bases between the two germline ends. CDR1 is SGHRS, CDR2 YFSETQ, per germline. The CDR3 is made up of 14 amino acids. CDR3 protein: CASSLTQTTDTQYF. DNA of the CDR3: TGCGCCAGCAGCTTAACACAGACCACAGATACGCAGTATTTT.